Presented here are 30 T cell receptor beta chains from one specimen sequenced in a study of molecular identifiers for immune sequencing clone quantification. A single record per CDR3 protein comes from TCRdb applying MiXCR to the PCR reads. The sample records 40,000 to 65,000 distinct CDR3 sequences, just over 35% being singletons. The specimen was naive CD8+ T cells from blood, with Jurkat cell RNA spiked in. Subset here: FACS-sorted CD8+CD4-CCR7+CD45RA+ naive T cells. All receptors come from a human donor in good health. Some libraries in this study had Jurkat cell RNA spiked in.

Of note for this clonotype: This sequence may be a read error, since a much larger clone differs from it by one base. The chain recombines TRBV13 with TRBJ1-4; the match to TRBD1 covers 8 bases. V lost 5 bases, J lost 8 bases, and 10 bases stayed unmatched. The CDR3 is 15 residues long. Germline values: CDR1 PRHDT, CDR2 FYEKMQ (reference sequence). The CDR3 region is CASSPGQGWREKLFF. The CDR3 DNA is TGTGCCAGCAGCCCCGGACAGGGATGGAGAGAAAAACTGTTTTTT.

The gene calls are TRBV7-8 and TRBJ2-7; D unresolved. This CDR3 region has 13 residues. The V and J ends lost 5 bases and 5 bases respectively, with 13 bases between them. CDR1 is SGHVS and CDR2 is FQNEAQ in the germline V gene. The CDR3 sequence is CASSPETAHEQYF. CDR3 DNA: TGTGCCAGCAGCCCTGAGACTGCGCACGAGCAGTACTTC.

CDR3: CASNLYADTQYF. The CDR3 DNA follows: TGTGCCAGCAACCTTTACGCAGATACGCAGTATTTT. The chain recombines TRBV6-6 with TRBJ2-3; no definite D call. CDR1 and CDR2 (germline): MNHNY, SVGAGI (reference sequence). CDR3 length equals 12 residues. The V end was cut by 7 bases, the J end by 4 bases, with 9 bases between.

The CDR3 protein is CASSMGPPYEQYF. DNA of the CDR3: TGTGCCAGCAGTATGGGGCCCCCCTACGAGCAGTACTTC. The chain links TRBV28 to TRBJ2-7; tentatively, D is TRBD1 (5 bases). CDR3 length: 13 amino acids. The V and J ends lost 5 bases and 2 bases respectively, with 10 bases between them. Germline V gene data show CDR1 as MDHEN and CDR2 as SYDVKM. Looking up the rest from reference TRBV28 and TRBJ2-7 gives the full variable domain: DVKVTQSSRYLVKRTGEKVFLECVQDMDHENMFWYRQDPGLGLRLIYFSYDVKMKEKGDIPEGYSVSREKKERFSLILESASTNQTSMYLCASSMGPPYEQYFGPGTRLTVT.

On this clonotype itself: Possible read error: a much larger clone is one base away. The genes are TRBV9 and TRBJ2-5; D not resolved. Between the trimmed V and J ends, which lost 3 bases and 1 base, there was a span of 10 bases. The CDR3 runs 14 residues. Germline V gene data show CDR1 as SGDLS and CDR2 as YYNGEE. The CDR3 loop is CASSGPISQETQYF. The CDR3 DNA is TGTGCCAGCAGCGGCCCGATAAGCCAAGAGACCCAGTACTTC.

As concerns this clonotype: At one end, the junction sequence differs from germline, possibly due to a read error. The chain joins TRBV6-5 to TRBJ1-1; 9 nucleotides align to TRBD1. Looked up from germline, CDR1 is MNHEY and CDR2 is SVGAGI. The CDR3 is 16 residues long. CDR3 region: CASSYAGQGMNTAAFF. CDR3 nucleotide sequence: TGTGCCAGCAGTTACGCGGGACAGGGCATGAACACTGCAGCTTTCTTT.

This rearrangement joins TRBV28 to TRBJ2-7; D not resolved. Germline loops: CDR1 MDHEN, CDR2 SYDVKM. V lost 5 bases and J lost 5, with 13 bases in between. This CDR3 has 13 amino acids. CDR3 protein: CASSPGVPNEQYF. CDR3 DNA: TGTGCCAGCAGTCCAGGAGTACCAAACGAGCAGTACTTC.

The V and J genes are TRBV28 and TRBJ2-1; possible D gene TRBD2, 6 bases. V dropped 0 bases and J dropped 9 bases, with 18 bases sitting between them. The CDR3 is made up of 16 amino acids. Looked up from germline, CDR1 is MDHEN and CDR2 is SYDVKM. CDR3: CASSLWRLEGRGEQFF. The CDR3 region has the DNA TGTGCCAGCAGTTTATGGAGACTAGAGGGACGGGGTGAGCAGTTCTTC.

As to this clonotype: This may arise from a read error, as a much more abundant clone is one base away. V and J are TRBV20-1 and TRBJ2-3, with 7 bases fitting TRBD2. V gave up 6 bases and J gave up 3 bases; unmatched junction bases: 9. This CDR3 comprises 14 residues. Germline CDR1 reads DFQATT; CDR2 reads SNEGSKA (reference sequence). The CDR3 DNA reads TGCAGTGCAAATGAGGGGCGGGAGACAGATACGCAGTATTTT. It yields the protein CSANEGRETDTQYF.

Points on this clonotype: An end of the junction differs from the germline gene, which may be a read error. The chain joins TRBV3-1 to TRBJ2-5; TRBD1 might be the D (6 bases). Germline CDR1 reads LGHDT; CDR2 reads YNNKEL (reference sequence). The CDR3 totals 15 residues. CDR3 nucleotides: TGTGCCAGCAGCCAAACACCAGGGGCGCAAGAGCCCCAGTACTTC. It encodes CASSQTPGAQEPQYF.

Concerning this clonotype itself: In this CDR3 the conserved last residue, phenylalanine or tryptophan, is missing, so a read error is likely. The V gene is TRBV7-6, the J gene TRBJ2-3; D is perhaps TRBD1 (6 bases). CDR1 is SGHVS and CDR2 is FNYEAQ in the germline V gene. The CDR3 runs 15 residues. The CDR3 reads CASSLGGGRTDSQYL. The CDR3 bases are TGTGCCAGCAGCTTAGGAGGGGGACGCACAGATTCGCAGTATTTA.

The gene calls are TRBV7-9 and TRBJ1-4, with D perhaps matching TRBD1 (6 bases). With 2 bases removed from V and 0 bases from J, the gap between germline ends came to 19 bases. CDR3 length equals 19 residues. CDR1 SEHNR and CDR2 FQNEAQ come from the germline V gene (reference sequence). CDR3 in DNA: TGTGCCAGCAGCTTAAGCAGCAGGGGACGTGGGACAACTAATGAAAAACTGTTTTTT. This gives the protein CASSLSSRGRGTTNEKLFF.

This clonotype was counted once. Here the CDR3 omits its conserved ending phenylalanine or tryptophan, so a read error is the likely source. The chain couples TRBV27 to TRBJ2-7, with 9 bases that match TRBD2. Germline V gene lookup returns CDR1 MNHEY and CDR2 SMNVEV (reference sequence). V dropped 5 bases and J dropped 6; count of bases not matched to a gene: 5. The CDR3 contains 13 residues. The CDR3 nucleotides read TGTGCCAGCAGTGAGGGACTAGCTGGCGAGCAGTACCTC. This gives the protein CASSEGLAGEQYL.

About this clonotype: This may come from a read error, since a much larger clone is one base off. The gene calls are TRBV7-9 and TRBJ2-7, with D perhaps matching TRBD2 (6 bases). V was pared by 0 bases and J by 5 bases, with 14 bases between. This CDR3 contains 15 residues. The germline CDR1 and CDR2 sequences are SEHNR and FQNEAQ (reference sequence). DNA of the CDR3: TGTGCCAGCAGCTTAGCTCGCCTGGGGGGTGACGAGCAGTACTTC. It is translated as CASSLARLGGDEQYF.

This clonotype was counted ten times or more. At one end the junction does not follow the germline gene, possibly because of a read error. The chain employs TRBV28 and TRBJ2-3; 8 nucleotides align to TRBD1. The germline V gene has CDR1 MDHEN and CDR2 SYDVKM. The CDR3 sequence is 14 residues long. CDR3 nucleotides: TGTGCCAGCGGCAGAGGACAGGGCACCGATACGCAGTATTTT. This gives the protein CASGRGQGTDTQYF.

As DNA, the CDR3 is TGTGCCAGCAGCGCGGGAAGCAATCAGCCCCAGCATTTT. It codes for CASSAGSNQPQHF. This chain connects TRBV5-6 to TRBJ1-5, with D uncertain. Germline V CDR1 and CDR2: SGHDT, YYEEEE. The CDR3 covers 13 residues. V lost 4 bases to trimming and J lost 1 base, with 6 bases between them.

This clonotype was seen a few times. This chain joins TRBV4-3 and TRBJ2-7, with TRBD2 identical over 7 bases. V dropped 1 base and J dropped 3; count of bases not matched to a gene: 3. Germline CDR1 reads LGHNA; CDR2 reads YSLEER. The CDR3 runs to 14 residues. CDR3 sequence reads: CASSQGTRFYEQYF. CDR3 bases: TGCGCCAGCAGCCAAGGGACTAGGTTCTACGAGCAGTACTTC.

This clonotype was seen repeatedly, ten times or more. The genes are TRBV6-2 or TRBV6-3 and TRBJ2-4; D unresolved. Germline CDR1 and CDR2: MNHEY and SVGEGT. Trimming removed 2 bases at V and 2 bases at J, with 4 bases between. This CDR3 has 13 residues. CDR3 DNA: TGTGCCAGCAGTTACGACACCAAAAACATTCAGTACTTC. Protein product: CASSYDTKNIQYF.

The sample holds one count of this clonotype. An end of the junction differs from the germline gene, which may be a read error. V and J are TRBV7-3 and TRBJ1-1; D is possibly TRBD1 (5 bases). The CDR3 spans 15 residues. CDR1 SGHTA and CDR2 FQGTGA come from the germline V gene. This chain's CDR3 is CARSLTGGRDTEAFF. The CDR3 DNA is TGTGCCCGCAGCTTAACGGGGGGGAGGGACACTGAAGCTTTCTTT. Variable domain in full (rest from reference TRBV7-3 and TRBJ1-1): GAGVSQTPSNKVTEKGKYVELRCDPISGHTALYWYRQSLGQGPEFLIYFQGTGAADDSGLPNDRFFAVRPEGSVSTLKIQRTERGDSAVYLCARSLTGGRDTEAFFGQGTRLTVV.

CDR3 bases: TGTGCCAGCAGTTTCGAGGCCCGGACGTTAGGAAACACCATATATTTT. Translating gives CASSFEARTLGNTIYF. The gene calls are TRBV28 and TRBJ1-3, with D unclear. The CDR3 runs to 16 residues. Trimming pared 3 bases from V and 4 bases from J, leaving 16 bases between. Per the germline V gene, CDR1 is MDHEN and CDR2 is SYDVKM. Complete variable domain (other parts from reference TRBV28 and TRBJ1-3): DVKVTQSSRYLVKRTGEKVFLECVQDMDHENMFWYRQDPGLGLRLIYFSYDVKMKEKGDIPEGYSVSREKKERFSLILESASTNQTSMYLCASSFEARTLGNTIYFGEGSWLTVV.

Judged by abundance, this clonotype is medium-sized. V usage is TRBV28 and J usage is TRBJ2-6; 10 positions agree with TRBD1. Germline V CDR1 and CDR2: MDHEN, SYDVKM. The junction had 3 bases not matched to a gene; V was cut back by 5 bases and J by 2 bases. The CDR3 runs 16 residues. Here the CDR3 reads CASSRGTGAGANVLTF. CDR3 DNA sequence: TGTGCCAGCAGTCGCGGGACAGGGGCTGGGGCCAACGTCCTGACTTTC.

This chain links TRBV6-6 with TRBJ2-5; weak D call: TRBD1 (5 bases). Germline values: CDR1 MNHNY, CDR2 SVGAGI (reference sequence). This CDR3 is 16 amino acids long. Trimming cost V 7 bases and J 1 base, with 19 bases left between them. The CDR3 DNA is TGTGCCAGCAAGGGGTGGGCAGATTATACCCAAGAGACCCAGTACTTC. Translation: CASKGWADYTQETQYF.

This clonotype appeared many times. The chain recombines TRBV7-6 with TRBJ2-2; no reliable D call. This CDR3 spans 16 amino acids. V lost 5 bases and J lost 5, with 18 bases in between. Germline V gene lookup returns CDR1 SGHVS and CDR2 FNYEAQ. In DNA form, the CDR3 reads TGTGCCAGCAGCCCAGTAGTGGAACCGGAGACCGGGGAGCTGTTTTTT. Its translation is CASSPVVEPETGELFF.

The CDR3 bases are TGCGCCAGCAGCTTGGCCCCTACTAGCGGGTGGAATGAGACCCAGTACTTC. Its protein product is CASSLAPTSGWNETQYF. The chain employs TRBV5-1 and TRBJ2-5, with 9 bases that match TRBD2. Germline assignment: CDR1 SGHRS and CDR2 YFSETQ. This CDR3 region has 17 residues. Losses at the gene ends were 0 bases for V and 5 bases for J; bases not matched to a gene: 11.

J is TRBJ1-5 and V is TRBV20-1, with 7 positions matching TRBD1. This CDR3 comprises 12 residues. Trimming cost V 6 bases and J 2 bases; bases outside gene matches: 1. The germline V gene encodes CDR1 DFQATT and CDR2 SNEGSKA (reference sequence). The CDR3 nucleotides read TGCAGTGCAACAGGGGGCAATCAGCCCCAGCATTTT. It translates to CSATGGNQPQHF.

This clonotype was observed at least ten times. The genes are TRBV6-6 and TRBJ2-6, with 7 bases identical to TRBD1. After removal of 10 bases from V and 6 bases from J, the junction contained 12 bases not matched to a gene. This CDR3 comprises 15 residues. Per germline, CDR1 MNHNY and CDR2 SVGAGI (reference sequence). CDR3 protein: CAIPGSGQLANVLTF. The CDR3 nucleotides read TGTGCCATCCCCGGATCGGGACAGTTGGCCAACGTCCTGACTTTC.

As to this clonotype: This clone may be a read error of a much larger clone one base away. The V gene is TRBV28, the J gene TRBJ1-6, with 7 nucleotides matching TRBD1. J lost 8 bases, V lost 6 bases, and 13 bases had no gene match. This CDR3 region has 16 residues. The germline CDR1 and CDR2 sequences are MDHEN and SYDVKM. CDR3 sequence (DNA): TGTGCCAGCAGACCCTCGACAGGGTTATCTTATTCACCCCTCCACTTT. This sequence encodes CASRPSTGLSYSPLHF.

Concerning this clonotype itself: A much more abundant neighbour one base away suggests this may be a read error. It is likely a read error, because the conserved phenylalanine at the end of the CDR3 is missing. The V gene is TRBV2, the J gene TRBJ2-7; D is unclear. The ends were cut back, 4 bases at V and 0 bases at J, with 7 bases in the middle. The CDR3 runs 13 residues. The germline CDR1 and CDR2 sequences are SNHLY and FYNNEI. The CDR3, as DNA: TGTGCCAGCAGTGCTGCCAGCTCCTACGAGCAGTACCTC. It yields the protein CASSAASSYEQYL.

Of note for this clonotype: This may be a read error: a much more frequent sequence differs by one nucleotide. Here the CDR3 DNA reads TGTGCCAGCAGCCCACTGACTAGCGGTGAGCAGATCTTC. It yields the protein CASSPLTSGEQIF. The V call is TRBV7-2, the J call TRBJ2-1; TRBD2 aligns across 9 bases. CDR1 and CDR2 from the germline V gene are SGHTA and FQGNSA. CDR3 length: 13 amino acids. Supplemented by reference TRBV7-2 and TRBJ2-1, the full variable domain reads GAGVSQSPSNKVTEKGKDVELRCDPISGHTALYWYRQSLGQGLEFLIYFQGNSAPDKSGLPSDRFSAERTGGSVSTLTIQRTQQEDSAVYLCASSPLTSGEQIFGPGTRLTVL.

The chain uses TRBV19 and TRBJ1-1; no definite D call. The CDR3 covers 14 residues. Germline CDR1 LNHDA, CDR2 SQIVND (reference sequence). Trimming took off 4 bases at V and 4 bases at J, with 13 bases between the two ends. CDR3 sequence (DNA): TGTGCCAGTAGTAGAGACGGAGTTCGCACTGAAGCTTTCTTT. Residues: CASSRDGVRTEAFF.